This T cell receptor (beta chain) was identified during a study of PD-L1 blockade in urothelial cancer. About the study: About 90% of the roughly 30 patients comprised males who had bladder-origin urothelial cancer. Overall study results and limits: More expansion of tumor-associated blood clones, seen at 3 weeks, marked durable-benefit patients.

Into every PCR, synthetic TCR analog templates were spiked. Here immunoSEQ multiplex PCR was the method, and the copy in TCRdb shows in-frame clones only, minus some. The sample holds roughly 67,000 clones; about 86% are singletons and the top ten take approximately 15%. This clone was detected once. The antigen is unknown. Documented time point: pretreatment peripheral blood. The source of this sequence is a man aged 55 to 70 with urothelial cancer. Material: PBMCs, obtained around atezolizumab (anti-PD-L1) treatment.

CDR3 sequence (DNA): TGTGCCAGCAGCTCTCACGGGACAGGGAGGCTCCAAGAGACCCAGTACTTC. Its protein product is CASSSHGTGRLQETQYF. The V and J genes are TRBV5-8 and TRBJ2-5; 9 positions agree with TRBD1. There are 17 residues in the CDR3. Per germline, CDR1 SGHTS and CDR2 YDEGEE. Trimming removed 3 bases from V and 1 base from J; junction bases left unmatched: 10.